Here is one T cell receptor beta chain with its context. The CDR3 is 16 amino acids. The germline gives CDR1 SEHNR, CDR2 FQNEAQ (reference sequence). The V and J ends lost 5 bases and 4 bases respectively, with 18 bases between them. Original analysis: How many nucleated cells were present was estimated from reference gene primer amplification. Here immunoSEQ multiplex PCR was the method, and the copy in TCRdb shows in-frame clones only, minus some. V, J and clone size were drawn from that table, and D and trimming were deduced from the DNA. The sample consists of 250,000 to 300,000 clones, 60% to 75% of them appearing once. These data belong to a study of blood T cell repertoires in COVID-19. About the research overall: Italy, Spain and the United States were the sources of the convalescent and acute COVID-19 samples.

The receptor's source is a woman aged 80 or older with acute or convalescent COVID-19. This chain joins TRBV7-9 and TRBJ1-5; D is possibly TRBD1 (5 bases). Sequencing input: peripheral blood. CDR3 DNA: TGTGCCAGCAGCGCGGGGGGAGGGACGTTAAATCAGCCCCAGCATTTT. This sequence encodes CASSAGGGTLNQPQHF.